This entry lists 15 T cell receptor beta chains sequenced from one sample in a study of PD-1 blockade in mismatch repair-deficient tumors. The repertoire was sequenced with immunoSEQ multiplex PCR; TCRdb's copy has only in-frame clones and lacks some. The data contain some 120,000 clones, around three quarters of them seen just once; the ten biggest clones take up 4.5% to 5.5%. The sample in question was peripheral blood, obtained approximately 60 weeks after starting pembrolizumab. Source of these receptors: an adult with mismatch repair-deficient cancer.

This clone was recorded only once. The V and J genes are TRBV9 and TRBJ2-4; D is ambiguous. The CDR3 is 12 amino acids. Trimming removed 5 bases at V and 5 bases at J, with 8 bases between. Germline lookup yields CDR1 SGDLS and CDR2 YYNGEE. CDR3 in DNA: TGTGCCAGCAGTCCCAAGCAAAACATTCAGTACTTC. As protein: CASSPKQNIQYF.

This chain uses TRBV28 with TRBJ2-5; D is ambiguous. Germline CDR1 reads MDHEN; CDR2 reads SYDVKM. Trimming removed 2 bases at V and 4 bases at J, with 11 bases between. The CDR3 is 14 amino acids. In DNA form, the CDR3 reads TGTGCCAGCAGTTTACGGGCTGGGTTAGAGACCCAGTACTTC. This gives the protein CASSLRAGLETQYF.

V and J are TRBV6-1 and TRBJ2-7; 7 bases map to TRBD1. V dropped 6 bases and J dropped 1; count of bases not matched to a gene: 9. Germline V gives CDR1 MNHNS, CDR2 SASEGT. The CDR3 is made up of 15 amino acids. The DNA of the CDR3 is TGTGCCAGCAGACGGGACAGTCCGATTTCCTACGAGCAGTACTTC. Protein product: CASRRDSPISYEQYF.

V usage is TRBV2 and J usage is TRBJ2-1; a weak D match, TRBD2 (7 bases). V lost 7 bases and J 10 bases, leaving 20 bases between the germline ends. The CDR3 is 14 residues long. Germline V lookup: CDR1 SNHLY, CDR2 FYNNEI. CDR3 region: CASIHGKGGDEQFF. The DNA of the CDR3 is TGTGCCAGCATCCACGGCAAAGGGGGGGACGAGCAGTTCTTC.

The J gene is TRBJ2-5, the V gene TRBV5-1, with 10 bases fitting TRBD2. Germline V gene data show CDR1 as SGHRS and CDR2 as YFSETQ. The CDR3 is made up of 16 amino acids. With V trimmed by 0 bases and J by 3 bases, 5 bases remained unmatched. In DNA, the CDR3 is TGCGCCAGCAGCTTGGCAGCGGGAGGGGGGGAAGAGACCCAGTACTTC. Translating it yields CASSLAAGGGEETQYF.

CDR3 amino acids: CASSLRQTWAQETQYF. In nucleotides, the CDR3 is TGTGCCAGCTCACTCCGACAGACTTGGGCCCAAGAGACCCAGTACTTC. The rearrangement links TRBV18 to TRBJ2-5; D perhaps matches TRBD1 (5 bases). CDR3 length: 16 amino acids. The germline CDR1 and CDR2 sequences are KGHSH and LQKENI. Trimming took 4 bases from V and 1 from J, leaving 16 bases between them.

This clone was counted between two and nine times. The gene calls are TRBV5-8 and TRBJ2-1; the match to TRBD1 covers 7 bases. Germline CDR1 is SGHTS and CDR2 is YDEGEE. This CDR3 region has 16 residues. V lost 4 bases, J lost 3 bases, and 10 bases stayed unmatched. CDR3 nucleotide sequence: TGTGCCAGCAGCCCAGGGGGAGCCCGTAACTACAATGAGCAGTTCTTC. As protein: CASSPGGARNYNEQFF.

J is TRBJ1-4 and V is TRBV10-3; D may be TRBD1 (5 bases). V gave up 5 bases and J gave up 8 bases, with 21 bases separating them. Germline CDR1 ENHRY, CDR2 SYGVKD. The CDR3 contains 16 residues. This chain's CDR3 is CAISQGSRGGQEKLFF. CDR3 DNA: TGTGCCATCAGTCAGGGTTCGCGGGGCGGTCAAGAAAAACTGTTTTTT.

This clone was observed once. The chain uses TRBV2 and TRBJ2-5; 7 bases map to TRBD1. V lost 5 bases, J lost 6 bases, and 6 bases stayed unmatched. CDR3 length equals 13 residues. Germline V lookup: CDR1 SNHLY, CDR2 FYNNEI. For the CDR3, the DNA is TGTGCCAGCAGTTTGGACAGGCAGAAGACCCAGTACTTC. Encoded protein: CASSLDRQKTQYF.

The gene calls are TRBV5-4 and TRBJ2-4; the match to TRBD1 covers 7 bases. The trim removed 4 bases at V and 4 bases at J, leaving 5 bases unmatched. From germline, CDR1 is SGHNT and CDR2 YYREEE (reference sequence). The CDR3 contains 14 residues. The CDR3 nucleotides read TGTGCCAGCAGCCCCGGGACAGTTAAAAACATTCAGTACTTC. It is translated as CASSPGTVKNIQYF.

This clone was counted a single time. The chain carries TRBV5-1 and TRBJ2-1, with TRBD2 matching over 9 bases. V gave up 2 bases and J gave up 1 base; unmatched junction bases: 1. The CDR3 is 15 amino acids. CDR1 is SGHRS, CDR2 YFSETQ, per germline. CDR3 nucleotide sequence: TGCGCCAGCAGCTTTGCGGGAGGGTCCTACAATGAGCAGTTCTTC. Its translation is CASSFAGGSYNEQFF.

This clone appeared once. The chain carries TRBV6-5 and TRBJ2-7, with 8 bases lining up with TRBD1. Losses at the gene ends were 6 bases for V and 2 bases for J; bases not matched to a gene: 6. CDR3 length equals 14 residues. The V gene's germline CDR1 is MNHEY and CDR2 SVGAGI. The CDR3 region is CASSFRGPTYEQYF. CDR3 DNA sequence: TGTGCCAGCAGCTTCAGGGGGCCGACCTACGAGCAGTACTTC.

The CDR3 region has the DNA TGCGCCAGCACCCCCAGGGCTAGCGGAAACTACAATGAGCAGTTCTTC. It codes for CASTPRASGNYNEQFF. V is TRBV5-1 and J is TRBJ2-1, with 7 bases matching TRBD2. V shed 6 bases and J 3 bases; nucleotides not matched to a gene: 12. The CDR3 extends over 16 amino acids. Looked up from germline, CDR1 is SGHRS and CDR2 is YFSETQ.

This clone was picked up a small number of times. Other DNA sequences within the sample encode an identical CDR3. The V call is TRBV18, the J call TRBJ2-2; 8 nucleotides line up with TRBD1. Losses at the gene ends were 0 bases for V and 3 bases for J; bases not matched to a gene: 3. Germline V CDR1 and CDR2: KGHSH, LQKENI. The CDR3 spans 16 residues. CDR3 loop: CASSPPTGVDTGELFF. The CDR3 DNA reads TGTGCCAGCTCACCACCGACAGGGGTTGACACCGGGGAGCTGTTTTTT.

This rearrangement joins TRBV9 to TRBJ2-3, with D perhaps assigned TRBD1 or TRBD2 (6 bases each). Germline CDR1 SGDLS, CDR2 YYNGEE. CDR3 length: 15 amino acids. The V end lost 0 bases, the J end lost 0 bases, and 8 bases lay between the germline ends. The CDR3 DNA is TGTGCCAGCAGCGTAGGAGGGGGGAGCACAGATACGCAGTATTTT. Protein sequence: CASSVGGGSTDTQYF. The full variable domain, rest sourced from reference TRBV9 and TRBJ2-3, is DSGVTQTPKHLITATGQRVTLRCSPRSGDLSVYWYQQSLDQGLQFLIQYYNGEERAKGNILERFSAQQFPDLHSELNLSSLELGDSALYFCASSVGGGSTDTQYFGPGTRLTVL.